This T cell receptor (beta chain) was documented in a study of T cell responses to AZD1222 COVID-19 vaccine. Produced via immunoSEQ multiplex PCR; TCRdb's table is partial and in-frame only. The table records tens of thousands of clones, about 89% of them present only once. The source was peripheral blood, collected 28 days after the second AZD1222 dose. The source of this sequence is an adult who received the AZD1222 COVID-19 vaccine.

The CDR3 loop is CASSLGTSGTGELFF. CDR3 DNA: TGTGCCAGCAGCCTCGGGACTAGTGGCACCGGGGAGCTGTTTTTT. The V call is TRBV7-3, the J call TRBJ2-2, with 8 positions matching TRBD2. The length of the CDR3 is 15 residues. CDR1 is SGHTA, CDR2 FQGTGA, per germline. Trimming took 5 bases from V and 4 from J; bases not matched to a gene: 6.